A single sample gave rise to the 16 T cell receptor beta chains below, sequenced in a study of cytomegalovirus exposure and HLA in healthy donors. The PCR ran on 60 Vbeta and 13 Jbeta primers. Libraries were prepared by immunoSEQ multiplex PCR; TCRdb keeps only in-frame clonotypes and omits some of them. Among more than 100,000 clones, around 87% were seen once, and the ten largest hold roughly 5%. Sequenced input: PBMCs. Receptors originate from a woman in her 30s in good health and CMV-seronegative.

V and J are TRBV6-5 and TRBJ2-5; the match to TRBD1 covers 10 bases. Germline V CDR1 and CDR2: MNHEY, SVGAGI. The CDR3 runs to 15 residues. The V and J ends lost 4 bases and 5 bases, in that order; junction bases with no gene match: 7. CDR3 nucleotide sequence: TGTGCCAGCAGTTCCGGGACAGGGGATCTGGAGACCCAGTACTTC. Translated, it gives CASSSGTGDLETQYF.

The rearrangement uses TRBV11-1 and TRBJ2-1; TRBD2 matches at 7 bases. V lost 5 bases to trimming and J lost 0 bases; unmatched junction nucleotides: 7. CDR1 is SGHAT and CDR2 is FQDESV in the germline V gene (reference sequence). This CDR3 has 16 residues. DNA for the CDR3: TGTGCCAGCAGCCGAGAGCGGGGCACCTCCTACAATGAGCAGTTCTTC. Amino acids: CASSRERGTSYNEQFF. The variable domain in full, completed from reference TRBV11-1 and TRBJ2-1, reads EAEVAQSPRYKITEKSQAVAFWCDPISGHATLYWYRQILGQGPELLVQFQDESVVDDSQLPKDRFSAERLKGVDSTLKIQPAELGDSAMYLCASSRERGTSYNEQFFGPGTRLTVL.

The CDR3 nucleotides read TGTGCCAGTAGTCTCGGACTAGCCCATGAGCAGTTCTTC. Amino acid sequence: CASSLGLAHEQFF. J is TRBJ2-1 and V is TRBV19; 8 bases agree with TRBD2. The germline V gene encodes CDR1 LNHDA and CDR2 SQIVND (reference sequence). There are 13 residues in the CDR3. Trimming cost V 5 bases and J 8 bases; bases outside gene matches: 5.

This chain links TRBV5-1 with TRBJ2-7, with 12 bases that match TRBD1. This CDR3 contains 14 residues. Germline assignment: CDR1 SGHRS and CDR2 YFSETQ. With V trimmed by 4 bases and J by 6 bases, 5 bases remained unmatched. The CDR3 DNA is TGCGCCAGCAGCCGGGGACAGGGGGCGGGCGAGCAGTACTTC. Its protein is CASSRGQGAGEQYF.

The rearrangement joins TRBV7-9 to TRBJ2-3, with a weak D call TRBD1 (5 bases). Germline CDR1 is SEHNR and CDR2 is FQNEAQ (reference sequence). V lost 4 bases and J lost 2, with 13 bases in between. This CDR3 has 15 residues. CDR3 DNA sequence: TGTGCCAGCAGCTCAGGTCAGGGATACACAGATACGCAGTATTTT. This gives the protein CASSSGQGYTDTQYF.

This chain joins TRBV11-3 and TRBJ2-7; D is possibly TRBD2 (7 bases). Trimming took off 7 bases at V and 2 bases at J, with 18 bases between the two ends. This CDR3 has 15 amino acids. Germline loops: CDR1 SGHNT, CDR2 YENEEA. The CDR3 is CASTSPGGPAYEQYF. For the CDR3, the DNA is TGTGCCAGCACCTCACCCGGGGGGCCTGCCTACGAGCAGTACTTC.

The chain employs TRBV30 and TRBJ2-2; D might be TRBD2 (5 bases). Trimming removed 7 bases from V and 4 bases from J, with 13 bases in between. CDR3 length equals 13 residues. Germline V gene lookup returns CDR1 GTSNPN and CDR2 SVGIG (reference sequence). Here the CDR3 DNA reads TGTGCCTTCCGCCCTGGAGGCACCGGGGAGCTGTTTTTT. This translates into CAFRPGGTGELFF.

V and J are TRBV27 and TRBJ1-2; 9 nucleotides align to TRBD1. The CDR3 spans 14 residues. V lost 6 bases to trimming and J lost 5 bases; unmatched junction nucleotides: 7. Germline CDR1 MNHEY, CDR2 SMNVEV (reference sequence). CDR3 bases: TGTGCCAGCAGCCGGGACAGGGAGATGTATGGCTACACCTTC. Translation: CASSRDREMYGYTF.

The CDR3 DNA sequence: TGTGCCAGCAGCTTGGCCGGACTGGCCTACGAGCAGTACTTC. Residues: CASSLAGLAYEQYF. The chain uses TRBV5-6 and TRBJ2-7, with a tentative D call TRBD2 (5 bases). Trimming shortened V by 0 bases and J by 2 bases, and 9 bases separated the two germline ends. The CDR3 runs to 14 residues. Germline lookup yields CDR1 SGHDT and CDR2 YYEEEE.

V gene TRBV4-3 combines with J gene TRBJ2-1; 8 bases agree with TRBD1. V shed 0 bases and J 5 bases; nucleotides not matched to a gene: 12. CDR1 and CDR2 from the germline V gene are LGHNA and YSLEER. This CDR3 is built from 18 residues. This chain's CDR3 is CASSQDWGYRGSDNEQFF. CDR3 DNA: TGCGCCAGCAGCCAAGATTGGGGGTACAGGGGGAGCGACAATGAGCAGTTCTTC.

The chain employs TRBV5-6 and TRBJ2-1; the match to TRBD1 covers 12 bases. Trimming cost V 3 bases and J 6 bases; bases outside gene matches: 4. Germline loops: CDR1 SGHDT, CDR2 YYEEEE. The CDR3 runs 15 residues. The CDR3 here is CASSSGTGGSNEQFF. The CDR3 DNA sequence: TGTGCCAGCAGCTCCGGGACAGGGGGCTCCAATGAGCAGTTCTTC.

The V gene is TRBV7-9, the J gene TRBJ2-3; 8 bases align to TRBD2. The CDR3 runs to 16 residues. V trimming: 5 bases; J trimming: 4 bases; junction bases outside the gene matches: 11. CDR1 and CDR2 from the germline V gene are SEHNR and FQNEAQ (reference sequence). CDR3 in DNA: TGTGCCAGCAGCCCTGACGGCGGGGGGAGCTCAGATACGCAGTATTTT. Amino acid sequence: CASSPDGGGSSDTQYF.

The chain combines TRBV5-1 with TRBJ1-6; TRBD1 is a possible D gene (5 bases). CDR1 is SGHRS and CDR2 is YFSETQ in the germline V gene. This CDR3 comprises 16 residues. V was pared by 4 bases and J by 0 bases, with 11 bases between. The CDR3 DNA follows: TGCGCCAGCAGCCCCGCCGACAGCTCCTATAATTCACCCCTCCACTTT. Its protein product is CASSPADSSYNSPLHF.

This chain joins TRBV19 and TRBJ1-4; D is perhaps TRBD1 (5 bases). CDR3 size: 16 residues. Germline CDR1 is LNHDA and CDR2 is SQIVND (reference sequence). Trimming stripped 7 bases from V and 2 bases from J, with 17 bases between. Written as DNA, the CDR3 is TGTGCCAGTACCCAACGGACACTCAGCACTAATGAAAAACTGTTTTTT. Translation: CASTQRTLSTNEKLFF.

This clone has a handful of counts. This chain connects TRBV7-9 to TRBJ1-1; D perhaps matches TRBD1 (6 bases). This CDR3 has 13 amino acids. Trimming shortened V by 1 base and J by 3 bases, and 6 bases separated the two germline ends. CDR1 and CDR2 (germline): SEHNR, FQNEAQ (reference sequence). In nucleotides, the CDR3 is TGTGCCAGCAGCTTAGACAGGGACACTGAAGCTTTCTTT. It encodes CASSLDRDTEAFF.

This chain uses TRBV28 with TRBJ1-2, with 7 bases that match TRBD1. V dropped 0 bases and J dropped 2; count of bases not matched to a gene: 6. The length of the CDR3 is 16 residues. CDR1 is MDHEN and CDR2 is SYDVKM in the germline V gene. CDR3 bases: TGTGCCAGCAGTTTATGGGTACAGGGGCGAAACTATGGCTACACCTTC. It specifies CASSLWVQGRNYGYTF.